This T cell receptor beta chain was recovered during a study of OX40 agonist ivuxolimab in advanced cancers. Overall study results and limits: Also showing low normalized T-cell clonal expansion were some of the nonresponders. On average, CD8+ T cells had more expanded clones than CD4+. Researchers did not establish what antigens the expanded peripheral T cells target.

This clone was seen more than once but under ten times. Its antigen is not known. The CDR3 runs 16 residues. V lost 3 bases and J 8 bases, leaving 18 bases between the germline ends. Germline lookup yields CDR1 SGHRS and CDR2 YFSETQ. The table came from immunoSEQ multiplex PCR; TCRdb's copy has only in-frame clones and leaves some out. The table shows around 64,000 clones, with roughly 80% occurring only once. The sequenced sample was CD4+ or CD8+ T cells sorted from blood, obtained in a trial of the OX40 agonist ivuxolimab. This sequence joins TRBV5-1 and TRBJ1-6, with D tentatively TRBD1 (5 bases). This TCR derives from an adult with an advanced solid tumor such as melanoma, head and neck, liver or kidney cancer. In DNA, the CDR3 is TGCGCCAGCAGCTCGGACGGGGCTTACGGCCATTCACCCCTCCACTTT. Amino acid sequence: CASSSDGAYGHSPLHF.